The source of this T cell receptor (beta chain) is a study of blood T cell repertoires in COVID-19. Study background: COVID-19 samples, acute and convalescent, were from the United States, Italy and Spain. Nucleic acid was either cDNA or gDNA, and it came from T cells, B-cell-depleted T cells, or PBMCs.

Per the original methods: Amplifying reference gene primers gave estimates of nucleated cell counts. Sequencing used immunoSEQ multiplex PCR; TCRdb keeps in-frame clones, though not all of them. That table furnishes V, J and clone size, whereas the DNA furnished D and trimming. The sample lists some 120,000 clones; roughly four fifths were seen once. The germline V gene encodes CDR1 MNHEY and CDR2 SVGAGI. V was cut by 7 bases and J by 6 bases, with 13 bases left in between. This CDR3 contains 12 residues. The clonotype comes from a human donor in a cohort sampled during active COVID-19. The sequenced sample was peripheral blood. The chain employs TRBV6-5 and TRBJ2-7, with D possibly being TRBD2 (5 bases). For the CDR3, the DNA is TGTGCCAGCAAGTCACCGGGGTCCGAGCAGTACTTC. The encoded protein is CASKSPGSEQYF.